These 31 T cell receptor beta chains share one sample of origin, sequenced in a study of blood T cells in healthy people across ages. Together with a sample-barcoded 5' primer, a J-beta primer mix was included in a second PCR lasting about 6 to 11 cycles. TCRdb re-analysed the 5' RACE reads in MiXCR, keeping a single row per CDR3 protein. This table holds 750,000 to 850,000 distinct CDR3 sequences, more than 20% found once. The sample also formed part of further work on T cells of mothers and their children.

The source material was blood. Every receptor here comes from a boy aged 5-17 years in good health.

The V gene is TRBV7-2, the J gene TRBJ2-1; D unresolved. V lost 3 bases to trimming and J lost 7 bases, with 16 bases between them. In germline, CDR1 is SGHTA, CDR2 FQGNSA. The CDR3 length is 15 residues. CDR3 DNA: TGTGCCAGCAGCTTGCGGACCGCGGTCCGGAATGAGCAGTTCTTC. It translates to CASSLRTAVRNEQFF.

This chain uses TRBV20-1 with TRBJ1-2; no clear D. CDR3 length: 13 residues. The V gene's germline CDR1 is DFQATT and CDR2 SNEGSKA (reference sequence). Trimming shortened V by 7 bases and J by 2 bases, and 14 bases separated the two germline ends. CDR3 sequence reads: CSVPPVPNYGYTF. The CDR3 coding sequence is TGCAGTGTCCCTCCAGTTCCCAACTATGGCTACACCTTC.

This clonotype was counted only a few times. This chain links TRBV7-2 with TRBJ2-5, with D perhaps TRBD1 or TRBD2 (5 bases each). CDR3 length: 15 amino acids. V was cut by 4 bases and J by 7 bases, with 19 bases left in between. Germline V gene data show CDR1 as SGHTA and CDR2 as FQGNSA. CDR3 sequence reads: CASSSGWPGGGTQYF. CDR3 bases: TGTGCCAGCAGCTCAGGGTGGCCGGGTGGAGGGACCCAGTACTTC. The full variable domain, its missing parts supplied by reference TRBV7-2 and TRBJ2-5, is GAGVSQSPSNKVTEKGKDVELRCDPISGHTALYWYRQSLGQGLEFLIYFQGNSAPDKSGLPSDRFSAERTGGSVSTLTIQRTQQEDSAVYLCASSSGWPGGGTQYFGPGTRLLVL.

The rearrangement links TRBV28 to TRBJ2-3, with 12 bases aligning to TRBD2. The CDR3 has 17 residues. The V gene's germline CDR1 is MDHEN and CDR2 SYDVKM. The V segment lost 5 bases and the J segment 2 bases; nucleotides outside the gene matches: 8. The CDR3 protein is CASSRTSGVFFTDTQYF. CDR3 nucleotide sequence: TGTGCCAGCAGTAGGACTAGCGGGGTCTTCTTCACAGATACGCAGTATTTT.

The chain employs TRBV6-2 or TRBV6-3 and TRBJ2-5; 10 nucleotides line up with TRBD1. The V gene end was trimmed by 7 bases and the J gene end by 4 bases; junction bases not matched to a gene: 12. Germline V gene data show CDR1 as MNHEY and CDR2 as SVGEGT. The CDR3 has 16 amino acids. The CDR3 protein is CASNLGYGDRGETQYF. Here the CDR3 DNA reads TGTGCCAGCAACCTAGGCTACGGGGACAGGGGAGAGACCCAGTACTTC.

This rearrangement joins TRBV7-9 to TRBJ2-1; 7 bases line up with TRBD1. The DNA end is a closer match to TRBJ2-5, so the J assignment may be wrong. CDR1 SEHNR and CDR2 FQNEAQ come from the germline V gene (reference sequence). This CDR3 has 17 amino acids. CDR3 DNA sequence: TGTGCCAGCAGCTTAATAACCGGGACAGCTAATGAAGAGACCCAGTACTTC. Its protein product is CASSLITGTANEETQYF.

This clonotype was observed at least ten times. The V call is TRBV7-9, the J call TRBJ1-4, with D tentatively TRBD1 (6 bases). The CDR3 is made up of 14 amino acids. V was clipped by 4 bases and J by 8 bases, with 14 bases between them. The germline V gene has CDR1 SEHNR and CDR2 FQNEAQ (reference sequence). The CDR3 loop is CASSSPGVGEKLFF. The CDR3 DNA reads TGTGCCAGCAGCTCCCCAGGGGTTGGGGAAAAACTGTTTTTT. The full variable domain, completed using reference TRBV7-9 and TRBJ1-4, is DTGVSQNPRHKITKRGQNVTFRCDPISEHNRLYWYRQTLGQGPEFLTYFQNEAQLEKSRLLSDRFSAERPKGSFSTLEIQRTEQGDSAMYLCASSSPGVGEKLFFGSGTQLSVL.

On this clonotype: The conserved phenylalanine or tryptophan is not found at the CDR3 terminus, so this likely reflects a read error. The chain carries TRBV3-1 and TRBJ2-5; D may match TRBD1 or TRBD2 (6 bases each). CDR3 size: 15 residues. Trimming took off 0 bases at V and 7 bases at J, with 15 bases between the two ends. Looked up from germline, CDR1 is LGHDT and CDR2 is YNNKEL (reference sequence). CDR3 nucleotides: TGTGCCAGCAGCCAAGAAAGGGGGGCCCTGCGGACCCAGTACCTC. This codes for CASSQERGALRTQYL.

This clonotype came up many times. The chain couples TRBV5-5 to TRBJ1-5; D call uncertain. Trimming left V 0 bases short and J 2 bases short, with 9 bases between. From germline, CDR1 is SGHKS and CDR2 YYEKEE (reference sequence). The CDR3 is made up of 15 amino acids. The CDR3 nucleotides are TGTGCCAGCAGCTTGGGGGGATTAGGCAATCAGCCCCAGCATTTT. It yields the protein CASSLGGLGNQPQHF.

Remarks on this clonotype: One junction end does not reproduce the germline sequence, and a read error may be involved. The chain carries TRBV7-2 and TRBJ2-6; D perhaps matches TRBD1 (6 bases). Germline CDR1 reads SGHTA; CDR2 reads FQGNSA. This CDR3 has 17 residues. The CDR3 nucleotides read TGTGCAAGCACCCCAGGACAGTCGCTCTCTGGGGCCAACGTCCTGACTTTC. Amino acid sequence: CASTPGQSLSGANVLTF.

The chain joins TRBV20-1 to TRBJ1-1; D gene ambiguous. This CDR3 has 13 amino acids. Germline V CDR1 and CDR2: DFQATT, SNEGSKA (reference sequence). V was pared by 3 bases and J by 4 bases, with 12 bases between. The CDR3 sequence is CSASFSGGTEAFF. In nucleotides, the CDR3 is TGCAGTGCTAGTTTTAGCGGAGGCACTGAAGCTTTCTTT.

V gene TRBV28 combines with J gene TRBJ1-2, with unresolved D. Trimming removed 2 bases from V and 8 bases from J, with 30 bases in between. The CDR3 length is 19 residues. Germline assignment: CDR1 MDHEN and CDR2 SYDVKM. CDR3 bases: TGTGCCAGCAGTTTAAGTGGTTTGAGGTCAGACCAGCAATCGTACGGCTACACCTTC. It specifies CASSLSGLRSDQQSYGYTF.

This clonotype was seen at least ten times. The chain has TRBV18 and TRBJ1-1; no firm D call. The CDR3 spans 13 residues. The germline V gene encodes CDR1 KGHSH and CDR2 LQKENI. V lost 8 bases, J lost 1 base, and 11 bases lay in between. CDR3 protein: CASSPSGNTEAFF. Here the CDR3 DNA reads TGTGCCAGCAGTCCGTCAGGGAACACTGAAGCTTTCTTT.

Only a few counts were recorded for this clonotype. The chain couples TRBV2 to TRBJ2-2; TRBD2 agrees at 13 bases. The CDR3 sequence is 15 residues long. With V trimmed by 6 bases and J by 9 bases, 7 bases remained unmatched. In germline, CDR1 is SNHLY, CDR2 FYNNEI. The CDR3 DNA sequence: TGTGCCAGCAGGCTACTAGCGGGGGGGCCCCGGGAGCTGTTTTTT. Its protein is CASRLLAGGPRELFF.

This clonotype has just a few counts. The chain employs TRBV20-1 and TRBJ1-1; D gene uncertain. The V end was cut by 5 bases, the J end by 5 bases, with 12 bases between. The CDR3 is made up of 12 amino acids. Germline V gene sequence: CDR1 DFQATT, CDR2 SNEGSKA (reference sequence). CDR3 coding DNA: TGCAGTGCTCAATGGGGTGAGACTGAAGCTTTCTTT. The encoded protein is CSAQWGETEAFF.

V is TRBV7-2 and J is TRBJ2-4; D gene ambiguous. This CDR3 has 16 amino acids. The V end was cut by 1 base, the J end by 0 bases, with 10 bases between. CDR1 SGHTA and CDR2 FQGNSA come from the germline V gene. The CDR3: CASSLGRLLAKNIQYF. The CDR3 DNA reads as TGTGCCAGCAGCTTAGGCCGGTTACTAGCCAAAAACATTCAGTACTTC.

The chain couples TRBV5-4 to TRBJ2-1, with D possibly being TRBD1 (5 bases). Deletions cut 0 bases from V and 10 bases from J, with 17 bases between. From germline, CDR1 is SGHNT and CDR2 YYREEE (reference sequence). The CDR3 consists of 15 residues. The CDR3 loop is CASSLVVGPAGEQFF. The CDR3 nucleotides read TGTGCCAGCAGCTTGGTCGTGGGCCCGGCAGGGGAGCAGTTCTTC.

This clonotype was detected a few times. The chain joins TRBV25-1 to TRBJ2-7, with D possibly matching TRBD2 (5 bases). Germline V gene lookup returns CDR1 MGHDK and CDR2 SYGVNS. The length of the CDR3 is 13 residues. V lost 0 bases, J lost 6 bases, and 9 bases lay in between. The CDR3 is CASSEYKGGEQYF. The CDR3 DNA is TGTGCCAGCAGTGAATATAAAGGAGGCGAGCAGTACTTC.

This CDR3 reads CASSAQTDNSPLHF. CDR3 in DNA: TGTGCCAGCAGTGCTCAGACAGATAATTCACCCCTCCACTTT. The V and J genes are TRBV2 and TRBJ1-6; D perhaps matches TRBD1 (5 bases). Germline CDR1 is SNHLY and CDR2 is FYNNEI. There are 14 residues in the CDR3. V lost 4 bases to trimming and J lost 5 bases, with 9 bases between them. Full variable domain (remainder filled in from reference TRBV2 and TRBJ1-6): EPEVTQTPSHQVTQMGQEVILRCVPISNHLYFYWYRQILGQKVEFLVSFYNNEISEKSEIFDDQFSVERPDGSNFTLKIRSTKLEDSAMYFCASSAQTDNSPLHFGNGTRLTVT.

The table lists this clonotype with a few counts. The V gene is TRBV20-1, the J gene TRBJ2-1, with D uncertain. Trimming stripped 6 bases from V and 0 bases from J, with 9 bases between. Germline CDR1 and CDR2: DFQATT and SNEGSKA (reference sequence). The CDR3 extends over 13 amino acids. The DNA of the CDR3 is TGCAGTGCGAACAGCATCTCCTACAATGAGCAGTTCTTC. This sequence encodes CSANSISYNEQFF.

This chain links TRBV6-1 with TRBJ1-6, with a tentative D call TRBD1 (6 bases). V lost 0 bases to trimming and J lost 8 bases, with 11 bases between them. Germline V gives CDR1 MNHNS, CDR2 SASEGT. The CDR3 runs to 15 residues. CDR3 DNA: TGTGCCAGCAGTGAAGCTCCGGGGGGCTATTCACCCCTCCACTTT. Residues: CASSEAPGGYSPLHF.

This clonotype was detected only a few times. This chain links TRBV12-3 or TRBV12-4 with TRBJ2-7; 8 bases match TRBD2. V trimming: 6 bases; J trimming: 0 bases; junction bases outside the gene matches: 10. The CDR3 covers 16 residues. As DNA, the CDR3 is TGTGCCAGCAGCGAGACCCTAGCGGGCGTCTCCTACGAGCAGTACTTC. Amino acid sequence: CASSETLAGVSYEQYF.

This clonotype came up a few times. The J gene is TRBJ2-1, the V gene TRBV6-5; D is unclear. Trimming left V 0 bases short and J 10 bases short, with 10 bases between. In germline, CDR1 is MNHEY, CDR2 SVGAGI. CDR3 length: 13 residues. The CDR3 protein is CASSYSKVGEQFF. CDR3 nucleotide sequence: TGTGCCAGCAGTTACTCTAAGGTGGGCGAGCAGTTCTTC.

CDR3 loop: CATSGHLDGANVLTF. The DNA of the CDR3 is TGTGCCACCAGCGGACACCTCGATGGGGCCAACGTCCTGACTTTC. The J gene is TRBJ2-6, the V gene TRBV15, with D maybe TRBD1 (5 bases). The ends were cut back, 5 bases at V and 3 bases at J, with 11 bases in the middle. Germline V lookup: CDR1 LNHNV, CDR2 YYDKDF (reference sequence). The CDR3 contains 15 residues.

The J gene is TRBJ2-7, the V gene TRBV29-1; tentative D call: TRBD1 (6 bases). The CDR3 length is 15 residues. Trimming shortened V by 7 bases and J by 3 bases, and 22 bases separated the two germline ends. The germline V gene has CDR1 SQVTM and CDR2 ANQGSEA. The CDR3 bases are TGCAGCGCAGACCGAGGTCAGGGGACATACTACGAGCAGTACTTC. Translating gives CSADRGQGTYYEQYF.

The chain is built from TRBV27 and TRBJ2-2, with 7 bases fitting TRBD2. The germline CDR1 and CDR2 sequences are MNHEY and SMNVEV (reference sequence). The V and J ends lost 3 bases and 3 bases, in that order; junction bases with no gene match: 7. CDR3 length equals 16 residues. CDR3 bases: TGTGCCAGCAGTTTTGAGCGGGGTGGGGACACCGGGGAGCTGTTTTTT. It codes for CASSFERGGDTGELFF.

A few counts support this clonotype. The J gene is TRBJ2-7, the V gene TRBV3-1; 9 bases are shared with TRBD2. The end of the DNA is better explained by TRBJ2-1, so the J call may be wrong. Germline CDR1 and CDR2: LGHDT and YNNKEL (reference sequence). The CDR3 has 15 amino acids. Here the CDR3 reads CASSQLREGPNEQFF. The DNA of the CDR3 is TGTGCCAGCAGCCAATTGCGGGAGGGCCCCAATGAGCAGTTCTTC.

Only a few counts were recorded for this clonotype. The chain has TRBV4-3 and TRBJ2-7; the D gene is possibly TRBD1 (5 bases). The CDR3 is made up of 15 amino acids. Trimming took 1 base from V and 2 from J, leaving 12 bases between them. Germline CDR1 is LGHNA and CDR2 is YSLEER. The CDR3 bases are TGCGCCAGCAGCCAAGCTGGACAACACACCTACGAGCAGTACTTC. Amino acid sequence: CASSQAGQHTYEQYF.

This clonotype turned up a few times. The chain uses TRBV6-5 and TRBJ2-1; either TRBD1 or TRBD2 may fit D (6 bases each). The end of the DNA aligns better with TRBJ2-5, so the J call may be wrong. Germline loops: CDR1 MNHEY, CDR2 SVGAGI. CDR3 length equals 18 residues. CDR3 nucleotides: TGTGCCAGCAGTTACTCGACGTTGACGGGGGCCCCACAAGAGACCCAGTACTTC. This gives the protein CASSYSTLTGAPQETQYF.

The chain recombines TRBV29-1 with TRBJ2-5; 7 bases are shared with TRBD1. The closer fit of TRBJ2-1 to the DNA end suggests the J call may be wrong. Germline V gene sequence: CDR1 SQVTM, CDR2 ANQGSEA. There are 14 residues in the CDR3. Here the CDR3 reads CSVWRQGSYNEQFF. The CDR3 nucleotides read TGCAGCGTTTGGAGACAGGGAAGCTACAATGAGCAGTTCTTC.

The chain combines TRBV7-2 with TRBJ2-5; TRBD2 agrees at 11 bases. Looked up from germline, CDR1 is SGHTA and CDR2 is FQGNSA. Germline trimming cut 5 bases from V and 5 bases from J; bases unmatched to any gene: 4. The CDR3 has 14 amino acids. CDR3 in DNA: TGTGCCAGCAGCCGTAGCGGGAGGGGGGAGACCCAGTACTTC. This encodes CASSRSGRGETQYF.